This T cell receptor (beta chain) was identified in a study of blood T cell repertoires in COVID-19. Clones were read by immunoSEQ multiplex PCR, and TCRdb kept only the in-frame ones, dropping some. Of a few hundred thousand clones listed, 65% to 90% are singletons. The CDR3 is 13 residues long. Per the germline V gene, CDR1 is SGDLS and CDR2 is YYNGEE. V shed 3 bases and J shed 4 bases, with 8 bases lying between them. The chain combines TRBV9 with TRBJ2-1; D may be TRBD2 (6 bases). The sequence came from a human donor in a cohort sampled during active COVID-19. Input material: peripheral blood. CDR3 sequence reads: CASSGGVYNEQFF. CDR3 bases: TGTGCCAGCAGCGGGGGGGTTTACAATGAGCAGTTCTTC.